This T cell receptor (beta chain) emerged from a study of cytomegalovirus exposure and HLA in healthy donors. The wider study: A prior study identified over 100 million unique TCR beta sequences from 190 million or so T cells. Findings and caveats of the study: It emerged from a later analysis that several of the most significant clusters appeared to be linked to common viral pathogens.

This clone was observed a few times. Antigen specificity is unknown. PCR involved 60 Vbeta and 13 Jbeta primers. Clones were sequenced by immunoSEQ multiplex PCR, and TCRdb holds only the in-frame ones, with some missing. The sample records about 98,000 clones, around 77% being singletons. This receptor was taken from a male donor in good health and CMV-seropositive. The sequencing sample was made of PBMCs.

The chain's CDR3 is CASSVGTGMNTEAFF. The CDR3 nucleotides read TGTGCCAGCAGTGTAGGGACAGGGATGAACACTGAAGCTTTCTTT. The chain couples TRBV6-4 to TRBJ1-1; TRBD1 matches at 9 bases. The J segment lost 0 bases and the V segment lost 4 bases, leaving 3 bases of the junction unmatched. The germline V gene encodes CDR1 MRHNA and CDR2 SNTAGT. The CDR3 totals 15 residues.